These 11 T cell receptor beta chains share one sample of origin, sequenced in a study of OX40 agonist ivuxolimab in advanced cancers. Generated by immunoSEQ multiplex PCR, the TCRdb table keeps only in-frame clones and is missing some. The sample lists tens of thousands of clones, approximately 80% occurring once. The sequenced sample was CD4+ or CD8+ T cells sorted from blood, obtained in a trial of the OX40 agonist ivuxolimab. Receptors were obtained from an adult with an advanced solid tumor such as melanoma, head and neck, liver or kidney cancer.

CDR3 amino acids: CASSPNGRAGNTIYF. CDR3 nucleotides: TGCGCCAGCAGCCCGAACGGCAGGGCTGGAAACACCATATATTTT. The chain combines TRBV4-1 with TRBJ1-3; D possibly corresponds to TRBD1 (5 bases). The CDR3 consists of 15 residues. Germline CDR1 is MGHRA and CDR2 is YSYEKL. Trimming left V 4 bases short and J 2 bases short, with 12 bases between.

The CDR3 loop is CASSVALGFHYEQYF. DNA of the CDR3: TGTGCCAGCAGCGTAGCCCTAGGGTTCCATTACGAGCAGTACTTC. The chain combines TRBV9 with TRBJ2-7, with unresolved D. CDR3 length equals 15 residues. Germline V gives CDR1 SGDLS, CDR2 YYNGEE. Trimming cost V 0 bases and J 4 bases, with 14 bases left between them.

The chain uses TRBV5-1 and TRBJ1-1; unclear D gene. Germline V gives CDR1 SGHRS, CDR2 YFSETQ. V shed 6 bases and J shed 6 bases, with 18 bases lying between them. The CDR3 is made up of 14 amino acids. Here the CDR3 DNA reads TGCGCCAGCATTCCCCCTTTAGGGCAACCTGAAGCTTTCTTT. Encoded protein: CASIPPLGQPEAFF.

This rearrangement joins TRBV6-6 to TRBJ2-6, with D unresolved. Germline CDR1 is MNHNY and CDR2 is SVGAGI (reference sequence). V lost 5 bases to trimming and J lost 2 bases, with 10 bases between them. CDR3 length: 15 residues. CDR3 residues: CASSAQIPGANVLTF. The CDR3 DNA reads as TGTGCCAGCAGTGCACAGATCCCTGGGGCCAACGTCCTGACTTTC.

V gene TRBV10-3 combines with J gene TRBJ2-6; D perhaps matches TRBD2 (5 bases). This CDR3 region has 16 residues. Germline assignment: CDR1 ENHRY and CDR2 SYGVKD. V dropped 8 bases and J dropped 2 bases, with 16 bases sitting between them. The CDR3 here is CAIRITSGTGANVLTF. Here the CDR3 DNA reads TGTGCCATCCGGATTACGTCGGGAACTGGGGCCAACGTCCTGACTTTC.

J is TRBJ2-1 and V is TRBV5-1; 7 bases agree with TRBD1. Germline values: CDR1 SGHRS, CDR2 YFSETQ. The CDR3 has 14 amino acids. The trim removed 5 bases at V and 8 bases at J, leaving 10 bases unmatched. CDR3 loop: CASRDRVDSDEQFF. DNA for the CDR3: TGCGCCAGCAGAGACAGGGTTGATTCGGATGAGCAGTTCTTC. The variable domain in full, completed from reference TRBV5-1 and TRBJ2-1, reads KAGVTQTPRYLIKTRGQQVTLSCSPISGHRSVSWYQQTPGQGLQFLFEYFSETQRNKGNFPGRFSGRQFSNSRSEMNVSTLELGDSALYLCASRDRVDSDEQFFGPGTRLTVL.

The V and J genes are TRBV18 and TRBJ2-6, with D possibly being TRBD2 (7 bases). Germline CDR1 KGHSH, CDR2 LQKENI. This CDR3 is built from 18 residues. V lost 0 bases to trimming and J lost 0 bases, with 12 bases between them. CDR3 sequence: CASSPPGGAYSGANVLTF. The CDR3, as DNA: TGTGCCAGCTCACCACCGGGGGGGGCCTACTCTGGGGCCAACGTCCTGACTTTC.

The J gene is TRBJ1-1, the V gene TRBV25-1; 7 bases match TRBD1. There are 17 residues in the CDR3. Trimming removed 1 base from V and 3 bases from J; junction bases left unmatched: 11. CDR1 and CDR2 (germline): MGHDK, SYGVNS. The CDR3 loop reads CASSEFKVRGRHTEAFF. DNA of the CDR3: TGTGCCAGCAGTGAATTTAAGGTTAGGGGGCGCCACACTGAAGCTTTCTTT.

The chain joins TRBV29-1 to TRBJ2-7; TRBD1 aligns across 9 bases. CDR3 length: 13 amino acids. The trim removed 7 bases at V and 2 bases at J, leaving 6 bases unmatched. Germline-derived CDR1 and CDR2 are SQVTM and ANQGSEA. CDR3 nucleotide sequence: TGCAGCGGTGGACAGGGGAGGGCCTACGAGCAGTACTTC. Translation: CSGGQGRAYEQYF.

The CDR3: CASSPRGVVSNEQFF. The CDR3 bases are TGTGCCAGCAGCCCACGGGGCGTAGTCTCGAATGAGCAGTTCTTC. The rearrangement uses TRBV7-9 and TRBJ2-1; D is tentatively TRBD1 or TRBD2 (5 bases each). CDR3 size: 15 residues. Germline V lookup: CDR1 SEHNR, CDR2 FQNEAQ (reference sequence). The V and J ends lost 5 bases and 7 bases respectively, with 18 bases between them.

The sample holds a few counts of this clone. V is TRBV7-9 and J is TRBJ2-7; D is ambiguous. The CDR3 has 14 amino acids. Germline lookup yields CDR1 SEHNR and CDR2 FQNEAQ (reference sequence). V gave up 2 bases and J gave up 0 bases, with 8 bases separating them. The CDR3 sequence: CASSLFSDSYEQYF. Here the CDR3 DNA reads TGTGCCAGCAGCTTATTCTCCGACTCCTACGAGCAGTACTTC.